This is a list of T cell receptor beta chains from one sample in a study of blood T cell repertoires in COVID-19. Sequenced by immunoSEQ multiplex PCR; TCRdb stores in-frame clones only, minus some. The sample has some 44,000 clones; roughly 90% are singletons. Sequences were obtained from peripheral blood. These receptors originate from a human donor in a cohort sampled during active COVID-19. CDR3s include the opening cysteine and the closing phenylalanine or tryptophan. Each record gives: clone size, V gene, D gene, J gene, CDR3 protein, CDR3 DNA. The D gene is left open where the match is weak. Not every row has a clone size; where given, it reads once, few, many or a size class.

NA	TRBV18	TRBD1	TRBJ2-1	CASSPGTGVEQFF	TGTGCCAGCTCACCCGGGACAGGGGTCGAGCAGTTCTTC
NA	TRBV10-3	NA	TRBJ1-3	CAISPGTNGNTIYF	TGTGCCATCAGCCCCGGGACAAACGGAAACACCATATATTTT
NA	TRBV6-2/TRBV6-3	NA	TRBJ2-3	CASSKAKLDLSTDTQYF	TGTGCCAGCAGCAAGGCTAAACTAGACCTTAGCACAGATACGCAGTATTTT
NA	TRBV6-6	NA	TRBJ1-2	CASSTTGYGGYTF	TGTGCCAGCAGCACTACAGGGTACGGTGGCTACACCTTC
NA	TRBV7-6	NA	TRBJ2-6	CASSLQGLPSGANVLTF	TGTGCCAGCAGCTTACAGGGACTCCCCTCTGGGGCCAACGTCCTGACTTTC
NA	TRBV19	TRBD2	TRBJ2-7	CASSPLGGGYEQYF	TGTGCCAGTAGCCCGCTTGGGGGGGGGTACGAGCAGTACTTC
NA	TRBV10-1	NA	TRBJ2-1	CASKFPGGLFLNEQFF	TGCGCCAGCAAATTCCCAGGGGGACTGTTTTTGAATGAGCAGTTCTTC
NA	TRBV9	TRBD1	TRBJ1-5	CASSLGQGPNQPQHF	TGTGCCAGCAGCTTGGGACAGGGGCCCAATCAGCCCCAGCATTTT
NA	TRBV29-1	TRBD2	TRBJ2-5	CSVDGLGLAGDRWETQYF	TGCAGCGTTGATGGCTTAGGGCTAGCGGGAGATCGGTGGGAGACCCAGTACTTC
once	TRBV12-3/TRBV12-4	NA	TRBJ1-2	CASRGANYGYTF	TGTGCCAGCAGGGGAGCTAACTATGGCTACACCTTC
NA	TRBV5-4	TRBD2	TRBJ2-4	CASSPRLAGPIQYF	TGTGCCAGCAGCCCCCGGCTAGCGGGACCAATTCAGTACTTC
NA	TRBV9	NA	TRBJ2-7	CASSVGYTRGEQYF	TGTGCCAGCAGCGTAGGGTACACCCGGGGTGAGCAGTACTTC
NA	TRBV5-6	TRBD1	TRBJ1-6	CASSLRQGTDSPLHF	TGTGCCAGCAGCCTGCGACAGGGAACGGATTCACCCCTCCACTTT
NA	TRBV2	NA	TRBJ2-1	CASTRSGRRGEQFF	TGTGCCAGCACTCGATCGGGGAGACGGGGTGAGCAGTTCTTC
NA	TRBV5-1	NA	TRBJ1-1	CASKGDTEAFF	TGCGCCAGCAAAGGGGACACTGAAGCTTTCTTT
NA	TRBV15	TRBD2	TRBJ2-3	CATSRDWRGGTDTQYF	TGTGCCACCAGCAGAGATTGGCGGGGGGGCACAGATACGCAGTATTTT
once	TRBV30	NA	TRBJ1-5	CAWSRAGTLGYSNQPQHF	TGTGCCTGGAGTCGAGCGGGGACGCTCGGCTATAGCAATCAGCCCCAGCATTTT
few	TRBV27	NA	TRBJ1-6	CASSSGGYSYNSPLHF	TGTGCCAGCAGCAGTGGGGGCTACTCCTATAATTCACCCCTCCACTTT
NA	TRBV27	TRBD1	TRBJ2-1	CASSRDRANEQFF	TGTGCCAGCAGCCGGGACAGGGCCAATGAGCAGTTCTTC
NA	TRBV7-9	NA	TRBJ2-2	CASSLATRAIGTGELFF	TGTGCCAGCAGCTTAGCAACGCGGGCCATAGGGACCGGGGAGCTGTTTTTT
NA	TRBV4-2	NA	TRBJ2-5	CASSHTLGRQETQYF	TGTGCCAGCAGCCATACCTTGGGGAGACAAGAGACCCAGTACTTC
few	TRBV24-1	TRBD1	TRBJ2-3	CATSLGGRTDTQYF	TGTGCCACCAGTTTAGGGGGCCGTACAGATACGCAGTATTTT